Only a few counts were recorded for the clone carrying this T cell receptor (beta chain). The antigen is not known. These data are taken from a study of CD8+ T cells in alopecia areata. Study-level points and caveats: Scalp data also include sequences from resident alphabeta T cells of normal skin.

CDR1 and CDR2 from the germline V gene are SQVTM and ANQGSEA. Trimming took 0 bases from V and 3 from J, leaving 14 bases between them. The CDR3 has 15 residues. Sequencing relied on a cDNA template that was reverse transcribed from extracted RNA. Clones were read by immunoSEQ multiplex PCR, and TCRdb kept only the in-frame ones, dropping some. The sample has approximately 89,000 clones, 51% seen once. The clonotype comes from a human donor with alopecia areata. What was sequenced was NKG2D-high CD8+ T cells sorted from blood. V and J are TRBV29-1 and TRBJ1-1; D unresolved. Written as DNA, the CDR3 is TGCAGCGTTGAAGATCTTGGAGGGTCCCACACTGAAGCTTTCTTT. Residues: CSVEDLGGSHTEAFF.